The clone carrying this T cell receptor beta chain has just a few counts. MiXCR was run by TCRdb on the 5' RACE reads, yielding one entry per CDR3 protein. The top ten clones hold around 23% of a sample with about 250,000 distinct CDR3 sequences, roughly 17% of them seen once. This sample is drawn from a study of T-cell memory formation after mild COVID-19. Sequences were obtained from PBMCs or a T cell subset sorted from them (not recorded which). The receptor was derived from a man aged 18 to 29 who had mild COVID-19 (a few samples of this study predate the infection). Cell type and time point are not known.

CDR3 residues: CASSSSGRHYEQYF. CDR3 sequence (DNA): TGTGCCAGCAGCTCTAGCGGGCGACACTACGAGCAGTACTTC. The rearrangement links TRBV9 to TRBJ2-7, with 8 nucleotides matching TRBD2. This CDR3 has 14 amino acids. CDR1 SGDLS and CDR2 YYNGEE come from the germline V gene. V dropped 4 bases and J dropped 3; count of bases not matched to a gene: 6.